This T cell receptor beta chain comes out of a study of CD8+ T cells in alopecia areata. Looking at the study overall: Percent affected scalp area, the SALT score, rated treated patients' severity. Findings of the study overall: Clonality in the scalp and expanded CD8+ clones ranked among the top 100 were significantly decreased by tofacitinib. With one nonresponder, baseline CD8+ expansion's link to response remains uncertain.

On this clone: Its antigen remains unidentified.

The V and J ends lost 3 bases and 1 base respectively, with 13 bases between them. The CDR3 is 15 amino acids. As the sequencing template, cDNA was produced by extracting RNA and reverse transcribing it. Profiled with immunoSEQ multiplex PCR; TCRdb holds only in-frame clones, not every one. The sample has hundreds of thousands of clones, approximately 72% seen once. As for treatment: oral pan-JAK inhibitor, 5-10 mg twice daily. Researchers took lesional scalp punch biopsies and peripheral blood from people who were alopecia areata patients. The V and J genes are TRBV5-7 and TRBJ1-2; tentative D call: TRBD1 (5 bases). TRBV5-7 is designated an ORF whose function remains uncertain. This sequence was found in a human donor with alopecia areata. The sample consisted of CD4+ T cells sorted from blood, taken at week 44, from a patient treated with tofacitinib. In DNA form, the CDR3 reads TGTGCCAGCAGCTCCGGCGGAGGGGTTAACTATGGCTACACCTTC. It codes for CASSSGGGVNYGYTF.